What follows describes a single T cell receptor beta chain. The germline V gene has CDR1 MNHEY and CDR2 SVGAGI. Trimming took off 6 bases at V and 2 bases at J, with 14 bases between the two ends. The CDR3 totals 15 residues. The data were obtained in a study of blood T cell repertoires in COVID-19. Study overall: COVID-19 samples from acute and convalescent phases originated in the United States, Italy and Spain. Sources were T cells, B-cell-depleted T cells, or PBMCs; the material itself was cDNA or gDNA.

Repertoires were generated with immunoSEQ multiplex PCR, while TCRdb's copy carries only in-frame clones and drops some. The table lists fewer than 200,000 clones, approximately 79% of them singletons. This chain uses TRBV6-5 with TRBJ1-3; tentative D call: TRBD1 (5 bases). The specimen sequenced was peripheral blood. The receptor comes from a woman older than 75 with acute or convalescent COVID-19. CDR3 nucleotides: TGTGCCAGCAGGATTCAGCAGGGAACTGGAAACACCATATATTTT. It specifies CASRIQQGTGNTIYF.